A selection of T cell receptor beta chains follows, all from one sample in a study of OX40 agonist ivuxolimab in advanced cancers. The data were produced by immunoSEQ multiplex PCR, yet TCRdb's version contains in-frame clones alone and is incomplete. The sample yields around 90,000 clones, 80% to 90% seen once. The specimen comprised CD4+ or CD8+ T cells sorted from blood, sampled in a trial of the OX40 agonist ivuxolimab. Receptors were obtained from an adult with an advanced solid tumor such as melanoma, head and neck, liver or kidney cancer. CDR3s include the opening cysteine and the closing phenylalanine or tryptophan. The D gene is left open where the match is weak. Clone size, where shown, is once, few, many, or a class for clones that have expanded.

>TRBV5-1|few|TRBJ1-1|.
TGCGCCATCCGGGAAGGGACTGAAGCTTTCTTT
CAIREGTEAFF
>TRBV5-1|.|TRBJ2-2|.
TGCGCCAGCAGCTTGACGGGCAGGGGGGAGCCGAACACCGGGGAGCTGTTTTTT
CASSLTGRGEPNTGELFF
>TRBV19|few|TRBJ1-2|TRBD1
TGTGCCAGTAGTATAGAAAGTCTGACAGGGGGCTTCGGTGGCTACACCTTC
CASSIESLTGGFGGYTF
>TRBV4-1|.|TRBJ1-2|TRBD1
TGCGCCAGCAGCCAGCCGGGACAGCGCTATGGCTACACCTTC
CASSQPGQRYGYTF
>TRBV28|.|TRBJ1-5|TRBD1
TGTGCCAGCAGCCCCGGGACAGGGGTCTCAGTGCTTCAGCCCCAGCATTTT
CASSPGTGVSVLQPQHF
>TRBV28|.|TRBJ2-7|.
TGTGCCAGCAATCGGCAGTATGGGGGCGAGCAGTACTTC
CASNRQYGGEQYF
>TRBV11-2|.|TRBJ2-2|TRBD1
TGTGCCAGCAGCCAGACAAACAGGGGTACCGCCGGGGAGCTGTTTTTT
CASSQTNRGTAGELFF
>TRBV6-6|.|TRBJ1-2|.
TGTGCCAGCAGTTATTCGGACGGGGGAGATGGCTACACCTTC
CASSYSDGGDGYTF
>TRBV4-1|.|TRBJ2-1|.
TGCGCCAGCAGGGGAGAGCCGGTCGATGAGCAGTTCTTC
CASRGEPVDEQFF
>TRBV2|once|TRBJ2-3|.
TGTGCCAGCAGTGAAGCGTCAGATACGCAGTATTTT
CASSEASDTQYF
>TRBV7-3|few|TRBJ1-1|.
TGTGCCAGCAGCTCACAGAGTAACACTGAAGCTTTCTTT
CASSSQSNTEAFF
>TRBV7-2|.|TRBJ2-2|TRBD2
TGTGCCAGCAGCACTCTTAGCGGGAGGGTTGCCGGGGAGCTGTTTTTT
CASSTLSGRVAGELFF
>TRBV5-1|.|TRBJ1-3|.
TGCGCCAGCAGCTTAGGGGGAGGTGGAAACACCATATATTTT
CASSLGGGGNTIYF
>TRBV2|.|TRBJ1-2|.
TGTGCCAGCAGTGTGTCGCAGTACCAAGGAGGCTACACCTTC
CASSVSQYQGGYTF
>TRBV5-4|once|TRBJ1-4|.
TGTGCCAGCAGCGCGCGGAGCCTCGCAACTAATGAAAAACTGTTTTTT
CASSARSLATNEKLFF
>TRBV14|.|TRBJ2-2|TRBD1
TGTGCCAGCAGCCAGCACAGGGGGAACACCGGGGAGCTGTTTTTT
CASSQHRGNTGELFF
>TRBV11-3|once|TRBJ1-1|TRBD1
TGTGCCAGCAGCCCGACAGGGGGAGGGACTGAAGCTTTCTTT
CASSPTGGGTEAFF
>TRBV5-1|.|TRBJ2-7|.
TGCGCCAGCAGCTTGGATCTCTCCGCCGACAGTTACGAGCAGTACTTC
CASSLDLSADSYEQYF
>TRBV15|.|TRBJ1-1|.
TGTGCCACCACCAGCGAGACAGTAGGTGAAGCTTTCTTT
CATTSETVGEAFF
>TRBV29-1|few|TRBJ2-1|TRBD2
TGCAGCGCCGCGGGACTAAGCGGGCTTAGCTACAATGAGCAGTTCTTC
CSAAGLSGLSYNEQFF
>TRBV27|.|TRBJ1-5|.
TGTGCCAGCAGCCCCGACAGACTCATACCCCAGCATTTT
CASSPDRLIPQHF
>TRBV5-8|.|TRBJ1-1|TRBD1
TGTGCCAGCAGCGTGACAGGGTTGGTCACTGAAGCTTTCTTT
CASSVTGLVTEAFF
>TRBV19|.|TRBJ2-5|TRBD2
TGTGCCAGTAGTATGGGACTAGCGGGAGGCTTCCAAGAGACCCAGTACTTC
CASSMGLAGGFQETQYF
>TRBV11-2|.|TRBJ1-3|.
TGTGCCAGCAGCTTAAGCAGGAGCTCTGGAAACACCATATATTTT
CASSLSRSSGNTIYF
>TRBV28|.|TRBJ1-5|.
TGTGCCACCCTTAATCGTCGAGCTACAGGGCTAAATAGCAATCAGCCCCAGCATTTT
CATLNRRATGLNSNQPQHF
>TRBV7-8|.|TRBJ2-5|.
TGTGCCAGCAGCCCCGGTTGGAGGGGTGAGACCCAGTACTTC
CASSPGWRGETQYF
>TRBV7-9|.|TRBJ1-3|.
TGTGCCAGCAGCTTTCAAGGTGGAAACACCATATATTTT
CASSFQGGNTIYF
>TRBV9|.|TRBJ2-3|TRBD2
TGTGCCAGCAGCGTAGGTGTAGCGGGAGGAGGCACAGATACGCAGTATTTT
CASSVGVAGGGTDTQYF
>TRBV7-2|.|TRBJ2-3|.
TGTGCCAGCAGCTCGCAGGGGACAGATACGCAGTATTTT
CASSSQGTDTQYF
>TRBV2|.|TRBJ1-1|.
TGTGCCAGTAACCCCAGGCGGGGGGGCCCCACTGAAGCTTTCTTT
CASNPRRGGPTEAFF
>TRBV7-9|few|TRBJ2-2|.
TGTGCCCATGGACAGATGAACACCGGGGAGCTGTTTTTT
CAHGQMNTGELFF
>TRBV19|.|TRBJ2-5|.
TGTGCCAGTAGCTGGAACAGCCAGACCCAGTACTTC
CASSWNSQTQYF
>TRBV19|.|TRBJ2-1|TRBD1
TGTGCCAGTAGTACCCGACAGGGGTTGCGCAATGAGCAGTTCTTC
CASSTRQGLRNEQFF
>TRBV4-3|.|TRBJ2-1|.
TGCGCCAGCAGCCGGGATTGGGGGGTTGGCAATGAGCAGTTCTTC
CASSRDWGVGNEQFF
>TRBV6-1|.|TRBJ1-5|TRBD1
TGTGCCAGCAGTGGGGACAGGGGCAATCAGCCCCAGCATTTT
CASSGDRGNQPQHF
>TRBV5-1|.|TRBJ2-3|.
TGCGCCAGCAGCTTCCAGGGCACAGATACGCAGTATTTT
CASSFQGTDTQYF
>TRBV28|.|TRBJ1-5|.
TGTGCCAGCAGAACCACGGGGATAAATCAGCCCCAGCATTTT
CASRTTGINQPQHF
>TRBV19|.|TRBJ1-4|.
TGTGCCACTCTCCGCGGGGGGCGGAATGAAAAACTGTTTTTT
CATLRGGRNEKLFF
>TRBV5-6|.|TRBJ2-6|.
TGTGCCAGCAGCTTGGCGGGGACGGCTCCATCAGGGGCCAACGTCCTGACTTTC
CASSLAGTAPSGANVLTF
>TRBV9|.|TRBJ2-1|TRBD1
TGTGCCAGCAGCGTACTCGGCAGGGGGTACAATGAGCAGTTCTTC
CASSVLGRGYNEQFF
>TRBV5-1|once|TRBJ1-5|TRBD1
TGCGCCAGCAGCCTTCGGACAGGGAATCAGCCCCAGCATTTT
CASSLRTGNQPQHF
>TRBV5-6|.|TRBJ1-1|.
TGTGCCAGCAGCTGGGGACGGCTGAACACTGAAGCTTTCTTT
CASSWGRLNTEAFF
>TRBV2|.|TRBJ1-1|TRBD1
TGTGCCAGCAGTGAAGCGCTGACAGGGGTAGCTTTCTTT
CASSEALTGVAFF
>TRBV4-2|.|TRBJ1-1|.
TGTGCCAGCAGCTTGGTACAGTTCGGGAACACTGAAGCTTTCTTT
CASSLVQFGNTEAFF
>TRBV5-1|.|TRBJ2-5|TRBD1
TGCGCCAGCAGCCGGGGACAGGTACAAGAGACCCAGTACTTC
CASSRGQVQETQYF
>TRBV6-5|.|TRBJ1-1|TRBD1
TGTGCCAGCAGGGGACAGGGGACTTCGAACACTGAAGCTTTCTTT
CASRGQGTSNTEAFF
>TRBV4-2|.|TRBJ1-5|TRBD1
TGTGCCAGCAGCCAACCCGGGACAGGAGAGGGTCAGCCCCAGCATTTT
CASSQPGTGEGQPQHF
>TRBV9|.|TRBJ1-2|.
TGTGCCAGCGGGAATTCAGGGAGATCCAACTATGGCTACACCTTC
CASGNSGRSNYGYTF
>TRBV4-3|.|TRBJ2-1|.
TGCGCCAGCAGCCATGAGCACTACAATGAGCAGTTCTTC
CASSHEHYNEQFF
>TRBV28|.|TRBJ1-5|.
TGTGCCAGCAGGGATAGCAATCAGCCCCAGCATTTT
CASRDSNQPQHF
>TRBV27|.|TRBJ1-1|.
TGTGCCAGCAGTTTCCTAGTAACAGCTAGAAACACTGAAGCTTTCTTT
CASSFLVTARNTEAFF
>TRBV9|few|TRBJ2-2|TRBD2
TGTGCCAGCAGCGTAGAAGGGACTAGAAGGGGGGAGCTGTTTTTT
CASSVEGTRRGELFF
>TRBV28|.|TRBJ1-1|.
TGTGCCAGCAGTCAAGGGAACACTGAAGCTTTCTTT
CASSQGNTEAFF